Many counts were recorded for the clone carrying this T cell receptor beta chain. The antigen is unknown. This entry belongs to a study of T cells in Graves' hyperthyroidism and ophthalmopathy. Study information: Sampling of peripheral blood happened at initial diagnosis, prior to any treatment. General study points: Classification by a 13 V-J model distinguished ophthalmopathy from stable hyperthyroidism. In blood, most of the thyroid clonotypes expanded above 0.001 were also present.

RNA transcripts served as the template for amplifying TCR beta CDR3 regions. The HTBI set primed first-round TCR CDR3 RT-PCR. MiXCR, run by TCRdb on the multiplex PCR reads, gives a single entry per CDR3 protein. Here the sample spans tens of thousands of distinct CDR3 sequences, about 50% being singletons. The CDR3 runs 16 residues. With 2 bases clipped from V and 4 bases from J, the junction kept 8 bases outside the gene matches. This chain joins TRBV12-3 or TRBV12-4 and TRBJ2-3; 8 bases align to TRBD2. The clonotype comes from a woman aged 45 to 65 with Graves' hyperthyroidism that later progressed to Graves' ophthalmopathy. The sequenced material came from blood. CDR3 sequence (DNA): TGTGCCAGCAGTTTACGGACTAGCTCGATGGCAGATACGCAGTATTTT. Amino acid sequence: CASSLRTSSMADTQYF.